Shown below are 8 T cell receptor beta chains from a single sample sequenced in a study of CD8 T cells in ankylosing spondylitis. TCRdb passed the 5' RACE reads through MiXCR, listing each CDR3 protein once. The top ten hold under 4.5% of the sample, which has about 460,000 distinct CDR3 sequences, approximately 5.3% seen once. Study-level findings and limits: A motif of under 10 highly homologous TCR beta variants was seen as apparently characteristic of ankylosing spondylitis blood.

No antigen is known for these receptors. The sample was blood, either unsorted or a sorted T cell fraction (not recorded which). These receptors were collected from a male donor with ankylosing spondylitis.

This clonotype was counted at least ten times. The chain is built from TRBV20-1 and TRBJ1-4; 7 nucleotides align to TRBD1. Germline CDR1 DFQATT, CDR2 SNEGSKA (reference sequence). The CDR3 extends over 17 amino acids. V shed 4 bases and J 0 bases; nucleotides not matched to a gene: 11. The CDR3: CSATQDRLLPTNEKLFF. CDR3 nucleotides: TGCAGTGCTACACAGGACAGGCTCCTTCCAACTAATGAAAAACTGTTTTTT.

This clonotype was seen repeatedly, ten times or more. V is TRBV10-3 and J is TRBJ2-3; 10 nucleotides match TRBD1. The CDR3 extends over 14 amino acids. In germline, CDR1 is ENHRY, CDR2 SYGVKD. V shed 8 bases, J shed 4 bases, and the junction held 6 bases outside the gene matches. The chain's CDR3 is CAIRGQGRADTQYF. In DNA form, the CDR3 reads TGTGCCATCCGGGGACAGGGGAGGGCAGATACGCAGTATTTT.

The CDR3 spells CASSLYQVLYGYTF. CDR3 nucleotides: TGTGCCAGCAGCTTGTACCAGGTCCTATATGGCTACACCTTC. The chain uses TRBV5-8 and TRBJ1-2; the D is unclear. Germline V lookup: CDR1 SGHTS, CDR2 YDEGEE. Between the trimmed V and J ends, which lost 1 base and 5 bases, there was a span of 12 bases. This CDR3 has 14 amino acids.

A few counts support this clonotype. The chain has TRBV5-1 and TRBJ2-5, with 7 bases fitting TRBD2. The CDR3 covers 13 residues. Germline CDR1 reads SGHRS; CDR2 reads YFSETQ. Trimming removed 5 bases from V and 5 bases from J; junction bases left unmatched: 6. As DNA, the CDR3 is TGCGCCAGCAGTTCCGCGGGGGTCGAGACCCAGTACTTC. Translating it yields CASSSAGVETQYF.

There are many counts of this clonotype. This chain connects TRBV28 to TRBJ1-6; D is perhaps TRBD1 (6 bases). Germline V gene lookup returns CDR1 MDHEN and CDR2 SYDVKM. The CDR3 totals 14 residues. Trimming took off 7 bases at V and 11 bases at J, with 18 bases between the two ends. This CDR3 reads CASKFGRGGPPLHF. In DNA, the CDR3 is TGTGCCAGCAAATTCGGCAGGGGAGGGCCACCCCTCCACTTT.

Many counts were recorded for this clonotype. V usage is TRBV5-1 and J usage is TRBJ2-2; 10 positions match TRBD2. V lost 2 bases, J lost 3 bases, and 7 bases stayed unmatched. Germline loops: CDR1 SGHRS, CDR2 YFSETQ. The CDR3 spans 17 residues. The chain's CDR3 is CASSFRASGSYTGELFF. The CDR3 nucleotides read TGCGCCAGCAGCTTTAGGGCTAGCGGGAGTTACACCGGGGAGCTGTTTTTT. The full variable domain, its missing parts supplied by reference TRBV5-1 and TRBJ2-2, is KAGVTQTPRYLIKTRGQQVTLSCSPISGHRSVSWYQQTPGQGLQFLFEYFSETQRNKGNFPGRFSGRQFSNSRSEMNVSTLELGDSALYLCASSFRASGSYTGELFFGEGSRLTVL.

This clonotype has at least ten counts. The chain couples TRBV27 to TRBJ1-1; D may be TRBD1 (6 bases). This CDR3 is 14 amino acids long. Trimming cost V 2 bases and J 4 bases, with 11 bases left between them. Germline assignment: CDR1 MNHEY and CDR2 SMNVEV (reference sequence). CDR3 coding DNA: TGTGCCAGCAGTTTAAACCTAGGGGGCACTGAAGCTTTCTTT. This codes for CASSLNLGGTEAFF.

The sample holds many counts of this clonotype. The chain uses TRBV12-3 or TRBV12-4 and TRBJ1-2, with TRBD1 as a possible D gene (5 bases). This CDR3 has 13 residues. V gave up 5 bases and J gave up 4 bases, with 11 bases separating them. In nucleotides, the CDR3 is TGTGCCAGCAGTCGGGGGTCCTTCTATGGCTACACCTTC. It codes for CASSRGSFYGYTF.